This is a list of T cell receptor beta chains from one sample in a study of cytomegalovirus exposure and HLA in healthy donors. Using immunoSEQ multiplex PCR, the repertoire was profiled, and TCRdb retains in-frame clones only, with some absent. Of 60,000 to 80,000 clones listed, 65% to 75% are singletons. Material for sequencing was PBMCs. The receptor set was obtained from a woman younger than 45 in good health and CMV-seronegative. Each CDR3 is given with its conserved first and last residue. Fields, in order: CDR3 protein, CDR3 DNA, D gene, clone size, V gene, J gene. The D gene is left open where the match is weak. Clone sizes are given selectively: once, few, many, or a class where the clone is expanded.

cdr3_aa: CASSEALDSYEQYF
cdr3_nt: TGTGCCAGCAGTGAAGCTCTAGACTCCTACGAGCAGTACTTC
d_call: NA
clone_size: NA
v_call: TRBV2
j_call: TRBJ2-7

cdr3_aa: CASSPLAGNYEQYF
cdr3_nt: TGTGCCAGCAGCCCCCTAGCGGGGAACTACGAGCAGTACTTC
d_call: TRBD2
clone_size: NA
v_call: TRBV5-4
j_call: TRBJ2-7

cdr3_aa: CASSLEGANYGYTF
cdr3_nt: TGCGCCAGCAGCTTGGAGGGGGCTAACTATGGCTACACCTTC
d_call: NA
clone_size: NA
v_call: TRBV5-1
j_call: TRBJ1-2

cdr3_aa: CASSFGTGNTEAFF
cdr3_nt: TGTGCCAGCAGCTTTGGGACAGGGAACACTGAAGCTTTCTTT
d_call: TRBD1
clone_size: once
v_call: TRBV7-9
j_call: TRBJ1-1

cdr3_aa: CASSQGLAGGLYQETQYF
cdr3_nt: TGTGCCAGCAGCCAAGGACTAGCGGGAGGGCTGTACCAAGAGACCCAGTACTTC
d_call: TRBD2
clone_size: once
v_call: TRBV2
j_call: TRBJ2-5

cdr3_aa: CASSVTELPTYEQYF
cdr3_nt: TGTGCCAGCAGCGTGACAGAGCTACCCACCTACGAGCAGTACTTC
d_call: NA
clone_size: NA
v_call: TRBV5-6
j_call: TRBJ2-7

cdr3_aa: CASSLTTGRREATQYF
cdr3_nt: TGTGCCAGCAGCTTGACGACAGGGCGGCGGGAGGCTACGCAGTATTTT
d_call: NA
clone_size: NA
v_call: TRBV5-6
j_call: TRBJ2-3

cdr3_aa: CASSYEGGRKLFF
cdr3_nt: TGTGCCAGCAGTTACGAGGGGGGGAGGAAGCTGTTTTTT
d_call: NA
clone_size: NA
v_call: TRBV6-5
j_call: TRBJ2-2

cdr3_aa: CASSTSRDRGPEKLFF
cdr3_nt: TGTGCCAGTAGTACTAGCCGGGACAGGGGGCCAGAAAAACTGTTTTTT
d_call: TRBD1
clone_size: few
v_call: TRBV19
j_call: TRBJ1-4

cdr3_aa: CASSGLASEQFF
cdr3_nt: TGTGCCAGCAGCGGACTAGCTAGTGAGCAGTTCTTC
d_call: TRBD2
clone_size: NA
v_call: TRBV2
j_call: TRBJ2-1

cdr3_aa: CASSEVGPSGRTDTQYF
cdr3_nt: TGTGCCAGCAGCGAGGTGGGGCCTAGCGGGAGAACAGATACGCAGTATTTT
d_call: TRBD2
clone_size: NA
v_call: TRBV28
j_call: TRBJ2-3

cdr3_aa: CSAEEGEKLFF
cdr3_nt: TGCAGCGCCGAGGAAGGAGAAAAACTGTTTTTT
d_call: NA
clone_size: NA
v_call: TRBV29-1
j_call: TRBJ1-4

cdr3_aa: CASAPGQGENEQFF
cdr3_nt: TGCGCCAGCGCACCGGGACAGGGAGAAAATGAGCAGTTCTTC
d_call: TRBD1
clone_size: NA
v_call: TRBV5-1
j_call: TRBJ2-1

cdr3_aa: CASSRGGGSSYNEQFF
cdr3_nt: TGTGCCAGCAGTCGTGGGGGAGGGTCCTCCTACAATGAGCAGTTCTTC
d_call: TRBD2
clone_size: few
v_call: TRBV5-4
j_call: TRBJ2-1

cdr3_aa: CASSGTRPGQGPNEKLFF
cdr3_nt: TGTGCCAGCAGCGGAACACGACCAGGACAGGGACCTAATGAAAAACTGTTTTTT
d_call: TRBD1
clone_size: NA
v_call: TRBV11-2
j_call: TRBJ1-4

cdr3_aa: CASSFSGGSYEQYF
cdr3_nt: TGTGCCAGCAGTTTTTCGGGGGGCTCCTACGAGCAGTACTTC
d_call: TRBD2
clone_size: few
v_call: TRBV28
j_call: TRBJ2-7

cdr3_aa: CATSRYLKPGLAGGTDTQYF
cdr3_nt: TGTGCCACCAGCAGGTACCTTAAACCGGGACTAGCGGGAGGAACAGATACGCAGTATTTT
d_call: TRBD2
clone_size: NA
v_call: TRBV15
j_call: TRBJ2-3

cdr3_aa: CASSPGTSGADTQYF
cdr3_nt: TGTGCCAGCAGTCCAGGGACTTCCGGGGCAGATACGCAGTATTTT
d_call: NA
clone_size: NA
v_call: TRBV27
j_call: TRBJ2-3

cdr3_aa: CSSSDLGSGDEKLFF
cdr3_nt: TGTTCCAGCAGTGATTTGGGTTCAGGTGACGAAAAACTGTTTTTT
d_call: NA
clone_size: NA
v_call: TRBV7-9
j_call: TRBJ1-4

cdr3_aa: CASSLTGGSSYEQYF
cdr3_nt: TGTGCCAGCAGCTTAACGGGCGGGAGCTCCTACGAGCAGTACTTC
d_call: TRBD2
clone_size: NA
v_call: TRBV5-5
j_call: TRBJ2-7

cdr3_aa: CAWNLGTGNEKLFF
cdr3_nt: TGTGCCTGGAACCTAGGGACAGGGAATGAAAAACTGTTTTTT
d_call: TRBD1
clone_size: NA
v_call: TRBV30
j_call: TRBJ1-4

cdr3_aa: CASSYSGGYTDTQYF
cdr3_nt: TGTGCCAGCAGCTATAGCGGGGGTTACACAGATACGCAGTATTTT
d_call: TRBD2
clone_size: NA
v_call: TRBV11-2
j_call: TRBJ2-3

cdr3_aa: CASYRGSGSNEQFF
cdr3_nt: TGTGCCTCCTACAGGGGGTCCGGATCCAATGAGCAGTTCTTC
d_call: TRBD1
clone_size: NA
v_call: TRBV30
j_call: TRBJ2-1

cdr3_aa: CASSRDRGDEAFF
cdr3_nt: TGTGCCAGTAGTCGTGACAGGGGCGACGAAGCTTTCTTT
d_call: TRBD1
clone_size: once
v_call: TRBV19
j_call: TRBJ1-1

cdr3_aa: CASSSTSGQPYEQYF
cdr3_nt: TGTGCCAGCAGCTCAACTAGCGGACAACCCTACGAGCAGTACTTC
d_call: TRBD2
clone_size: NA
v_call: TRBV7-9
j_call: TRBJ2-7

cdr3_aa: CASSPGLAEFTDTQYF
cdr3_nt: TGCGCCAGCAGCCCTGGACTAGCGGAGTTCACAGATACGCAGTATTTT
d_call: TRBD2
clone_size: NA
v_call: TRBV5-1
j_call: TRBJ2-3

cdr3_aa: CASSLGAGNEQFF
cdr3_nt: TGTGCCAGCAGCTTAGGAGCGGGCAATGAGCAGTTCTTC
d_call: NA
clone_size: NA
v_call: TRBV11-2
j_call: TRBJ2-1

cdr3_aa: CASSLGGAGTGANEQFF
cdr3_nt: TGCGCCAGCAGCTTGGGGGGGGCCGGGACAGGGGCTAATGAGCAGTTCTTC
d_call: TRBD1
clone_size: NA
v_call: TRBV5-1
j_call: TRBJ2-1

cdr3_aa: CASSESGTGNTEAFF
cdr3_nt: TGCGCCAGCAGTGAGTCAGGAACAGGTAACACTGAAGCTTTCTTT
d_call: NA
clone_size: NA
v_call: TRBV10-1
j_call: TRBJ1-1

cdr3_aa: CASSYGAGMPDTQYF
cdr3_nt: TGTGCCAGCAGTTACGGGGCTGGAATGCCAGATACGCAGTATTTT
d_call: NA
clone_size: NA
v_call: TRBV6-6
j_call: TRBJ2-3

cdr3_aa: CASSEPGGLTGELFF
cdr3_nt: TGTGCCAGCAGTGAACCGGGAGGCCTCACCGGGGAGCTGTTTTTT
d_call: TRBD2
clone_size: NA
v_call: TRBV6-1
j_call: TRBJ2-2

cdr3_aa: CASSLTGANYGYTF
cdr3_nt: TGTGCCAGCAGCTTGACGGGAGCTAACTATGGCTACACCTTC
d_call: NA
clone_size: NA
v_call: TRBV5-4
j_call: TRBJ1-2

cdr3_aa: CATSRVPIPTPLAYEQYF
cdr3_nt: TGTGCCACCAGCAGAGTCCCAATTCCGACTCCTCTGGCCTACGAGCAGTACTTC
d_call: NA
clone_size: NA
v_call: TRBV15
j_call: TRBJ2-7

cdr3_aa: CASSSARQGWHQPQHF
cdr3_nt: TGTGCCAGCAGTTCCGCACGACAGGGATGGCATCAGCCCCAGCATTTT
d_call: TRBD1
clone_size: few
v_call: TRBV28
j_call: TRBJ1-5

cdr3_aa: CASSSRTSGMCEQFF
cdr3_nt: TGCGCCAGCAGCTCCCGGACTAGCGGGATGTGCGAGCAGTTCTTC
d_call: TRBD2
clone_size: NA
v_call: TRBV5-1
j_call: TRBJ2-1

cdr3_aa: CASSVRGARVTGELFF
cdr3_nt: TGTGCCAGCAGTGTTCGGGGGGCCAGAGTCACCGGGGAGCTGTTTTTT
d_call: NA
clone_size: NA
v_call: TRBV2
j_call: TRBJ2-2

cdr3_aa: CASSLGSGRTEETQYF
cdr3_nt: TGTGCCAGCAGCTTAGGTAGCGGGAGAACGGAAGAGACCCAGTACTTC
d_call: TRBD2
clone_size: NA
v_call: TRBV11-3
j_call: TRBJ2-5

cdr3_aa: CAWNPRGNSPLHF
cdr3_nt: TGTGCCTGGAATCCCAGGGGGAACTCACCCCTCCACTTT
d_call: TRBD1
clone_size: once
v_call: TRBV30
j_call: TRBJ1-6

cdr3_aa: CASSQGLAGGNEQFF
cdr3_nt: TGTGCCAGCAGCCAGGGACTAGCGGGAGGCAATGAGCAGTTCTTC
d_call: TRBD2
clone_size: NA
v_call: TRBV14
j_call: TRBJ2-1

cdr3_aa: CASSPWPRGRTDTQYF
cdr3_nt: TGCGCCAGCAGCCCCTGGCCTCGCGGGAGAACAGATACGCAGTATTTT
d_call: TRBD2
clone_size: few
v_call: TRBV4-1
j_call: TRBJ2-3

cdr3_aa: CASSRQERYGYTF
cdr3_nt: TGCGCCAGCTCACGACAGGAAAGATATGGCTACACCTTC
d_call: NA
clone_size: NA
v_call: TRBV5-1
j_call: TRBJ1-2

cdr3_aa: CASSRAGLPREQYF
cdr3_nt: TGTGCCAGCAGCCGGGCCGGACTGCCTCGCGAGCAGTACTTC
d_call: NA
clone_size: few
v_call: TRBV6-5
j_call: TRBJ2-7

cdr3_aa: CASSLGASGSYDEQFF
cdr3_nt: TGCGCCAGCAGCTTGGGGGCTAGCGGGAGTTATGATGAGCAGTTCTTC
d_call: TRBD2
clone_size: NA
v_call: TRBV5-1
j_call: TRBJ2-1

cdr3_aa: CASSGGLAESYEQYF
cdr3_nt: TGTGCCAGCTCAGGCGGACTAGCGGAGTCCTACGAGCAGTACTTC
d_call: TRBD2
clone_size: once
v_call: TRBV18
j_call: TRBJ2-7

cdr3_aa: CSVEVLSTDTQYF
cdr3_nt: TGCAGCGTTGAAGTCCTTAGCACAGATACGCAGTATTTT
d_call: NA
clone_size: NA
v_call: TRBV29-1
j_call: TRBJ2-3

cdr3_aa: CASRTASGRENEQFF
cdr3_nt: TGTGCCAGCAGAACAGCGAGCGGGAGGGAAAATGAGCAGTTCTTC
d_call: TRBD2
clone_size: NA
v_call: TRBV6-4
j_call: TRBJ2-1